This TCR beta chain was identified in a study of identical twins. CDR3 length: 15 amino acids. The V and J ends lost 9 bases and 0 bases, in that order; junction bases with no gene match: 10. CDR1 is SNHLY and CDR2 is FYNNEI in the germline V gene. TCRdb passed the 5' RACE reads through MiXCR, listing each CDR3 protein once. The repertoire holds roughly 1.6 million distinct CDR3 sequences, with less than 35% as singletons. Sequencing was performed on cord blood. The receptor's source is a newborn girl in good health. The J gene is TRBJ1-1, the V gene TRBV2, with 7 bases matching TRBD1. The CDR3 DNA sequence: TGTGCCAGAGGGGGCGGCGGCGGGTTGAACACTGAAGCTTTCTTT. Protein: CARGGGGGLNTEAFF.